This TCR beta chain was captured by sequencing in a study of blood T cell repertoires in COVID-19. Study-level background: Material from acute and convalescent COVID-19 was sourced from the United States, Italy and Spain. Sources were T cells, B-cell-depleted T cells, or PBMCs; the material itself was cDNA or gDNA.

CDR3 length equals 12 residues. CDR1 is MGHDK, CDR2 SYGVNS, per germline. V lost 7 bases and J lost 6, with 13 bases in between. Authors' methods: Amplification with reference gene primers provided the estimates of nucleated cell counts. Method: immunoSEQ multiplex PCR; TCRdb's copy keeps in-frame clones and lacks some. The V and J calls and the clone size are those of that table, but D and trimming were determined from the DNA. Among about 120,000 clones, approximately 90% were seen once, and the ten largest hold more than 2%. Sequencing was done on a sample of peripheral blood. The source is a woman aged 50 to 65 with acute or convalescent COVID-19. J is TRBJ2-7 and V is TRBV25-1, with a tentative D call TRBD2 (6 bases). CDR3 sequence reads: CASKGPGVEQYF. For the CDR3, the DNA is TGTGCCAGCAAGGGGCCGGGGGTCGAGCAGTACTTC.